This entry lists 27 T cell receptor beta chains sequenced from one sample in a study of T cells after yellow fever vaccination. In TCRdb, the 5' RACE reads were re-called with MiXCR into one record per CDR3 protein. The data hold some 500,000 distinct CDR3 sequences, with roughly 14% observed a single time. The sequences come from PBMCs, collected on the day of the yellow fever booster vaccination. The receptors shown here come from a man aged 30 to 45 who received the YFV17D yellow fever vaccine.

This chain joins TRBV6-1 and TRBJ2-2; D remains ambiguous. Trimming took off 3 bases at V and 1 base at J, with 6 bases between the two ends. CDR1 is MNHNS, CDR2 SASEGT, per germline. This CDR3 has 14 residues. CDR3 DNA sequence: TGTGCCAGCAGTGACGGTCTGAACACCGGGGAGCTGTTTTTT. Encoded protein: CASSDGLNTGELFF.

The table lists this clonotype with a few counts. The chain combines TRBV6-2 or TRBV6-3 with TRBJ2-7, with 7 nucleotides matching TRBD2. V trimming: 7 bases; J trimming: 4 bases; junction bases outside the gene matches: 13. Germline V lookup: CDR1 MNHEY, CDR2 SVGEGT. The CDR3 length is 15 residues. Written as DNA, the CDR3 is TGTGCCAGCACCGACGGGTGGCGGGAGAATTACGAGCAGTACTTC. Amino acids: CASTDGWRENYEQYF.

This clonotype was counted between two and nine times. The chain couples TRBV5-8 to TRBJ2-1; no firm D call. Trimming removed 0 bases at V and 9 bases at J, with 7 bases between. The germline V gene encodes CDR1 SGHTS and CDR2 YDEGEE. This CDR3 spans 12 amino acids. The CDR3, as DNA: TGTGCCAGCAGCTTGGGTTGGGGTGAGCAGTTCTTC. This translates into CASSLGWGEQFF.

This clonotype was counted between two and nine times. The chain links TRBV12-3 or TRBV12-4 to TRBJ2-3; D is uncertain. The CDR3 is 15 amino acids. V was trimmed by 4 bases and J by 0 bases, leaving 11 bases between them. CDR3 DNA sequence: TGTGCCAGCAGTTCAATCTACAGAAGCACAGATACGCAGTATTTT. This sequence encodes CASSSIYRSTDTQYF.

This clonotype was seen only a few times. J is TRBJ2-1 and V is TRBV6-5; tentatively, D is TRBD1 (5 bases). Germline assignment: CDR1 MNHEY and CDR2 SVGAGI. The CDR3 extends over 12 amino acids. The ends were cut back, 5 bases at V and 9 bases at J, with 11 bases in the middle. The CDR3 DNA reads TGTGCCAGCAGTCTAACAGGAGTTGAGCAGTTCTTC. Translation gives CASSLTGVEQFF.

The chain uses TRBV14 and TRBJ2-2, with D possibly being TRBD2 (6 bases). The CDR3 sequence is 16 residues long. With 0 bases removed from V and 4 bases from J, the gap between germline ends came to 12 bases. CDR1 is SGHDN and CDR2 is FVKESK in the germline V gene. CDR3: CASSQEAGMITGELFF. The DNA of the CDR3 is TGTGCCAGCAGCCAAGAGGCGGGAATGATCACCGGGGAGCTGTTTTTT. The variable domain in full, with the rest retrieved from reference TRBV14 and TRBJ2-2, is EAGVTQFPSHSVIEKGQTVTLRCDPISGHDNLYWYRRVMGKEIKFLLHFVKESKQDESGMPNNRFLAERTGGTYSTLKVQPAELEDSGVYFCASSQEAGMITGELFFGEGSRLTVL.

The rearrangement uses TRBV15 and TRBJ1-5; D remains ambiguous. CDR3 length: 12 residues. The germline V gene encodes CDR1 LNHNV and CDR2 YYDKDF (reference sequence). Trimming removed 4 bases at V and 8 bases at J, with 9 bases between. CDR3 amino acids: CATSKAREPQHF. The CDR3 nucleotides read TGTGCCACCAGCAAGGCCCGTGAGCCCCAGCATTTT.

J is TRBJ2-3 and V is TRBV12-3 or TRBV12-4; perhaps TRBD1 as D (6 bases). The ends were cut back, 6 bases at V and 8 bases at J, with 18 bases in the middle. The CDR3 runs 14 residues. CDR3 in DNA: TGTGCCAGCAGCCTAACAGGGACCAAGAGTACGCAGTATTTT. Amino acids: CASSLTGTKSTQYF.

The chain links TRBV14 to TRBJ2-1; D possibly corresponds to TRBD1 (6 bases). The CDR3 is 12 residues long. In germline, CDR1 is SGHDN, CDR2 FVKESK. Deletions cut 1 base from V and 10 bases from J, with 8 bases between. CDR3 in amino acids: CASSQAGQEQFF. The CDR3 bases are TGTGCCAGCAGCCAAGCCGGACAGGAGCAGTTCTTC.

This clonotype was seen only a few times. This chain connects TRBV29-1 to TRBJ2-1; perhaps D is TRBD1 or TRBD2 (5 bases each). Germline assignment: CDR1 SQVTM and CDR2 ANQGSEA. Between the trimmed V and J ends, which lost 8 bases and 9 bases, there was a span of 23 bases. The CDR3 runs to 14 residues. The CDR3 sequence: CSLTRVGTYTEQFF. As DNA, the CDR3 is TGCAGCCTCACTAGGGTAGGGACCTATACTGAGCAGTTCTTC.

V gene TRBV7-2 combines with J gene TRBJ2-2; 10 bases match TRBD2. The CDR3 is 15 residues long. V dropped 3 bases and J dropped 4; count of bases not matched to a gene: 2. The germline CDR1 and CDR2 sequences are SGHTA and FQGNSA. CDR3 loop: CASSLGLAPTGELFF. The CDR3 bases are TGTGCCAGCAGCTTGGGACTAGCGCCCACCGGGGAGCTGTTTTTT.

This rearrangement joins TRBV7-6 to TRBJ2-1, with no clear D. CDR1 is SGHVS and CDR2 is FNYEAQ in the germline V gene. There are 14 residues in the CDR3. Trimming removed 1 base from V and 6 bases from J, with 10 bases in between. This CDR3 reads CASSLGSLVNEQFF. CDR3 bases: TGTGCCAGCAGCTTAGGGTCGCTAGTCAATGAGCAGTTCTTC. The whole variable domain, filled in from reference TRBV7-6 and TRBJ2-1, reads GAGVSQSPRYKVTKRGQDVALRCDPISGHVSLYWYRQALGQGPEFLTYFNYEAQQDKSGLPNDRFSAERPEGSISTLTIQRTEQRDSAMYRCASSLGSLVNEQFFGPGTRLTVL.

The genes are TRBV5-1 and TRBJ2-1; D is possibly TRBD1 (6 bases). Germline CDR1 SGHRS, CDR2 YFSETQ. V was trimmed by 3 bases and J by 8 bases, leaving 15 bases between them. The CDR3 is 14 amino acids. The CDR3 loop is CASSYQGHEDEQFF. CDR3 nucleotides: TGCGCCAGCAGCTACCAGGGGCACGAGGATGAGCAGTTCTTC. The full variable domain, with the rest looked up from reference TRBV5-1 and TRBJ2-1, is KAGVTQTPRYLIKTRGQQVTLSCSPISGHRSVSWYQQTPGQGLQFLFEYFSETQRNKGNFPGRFSGRQFSNSRSEMNVSTLELGDSALYLCASSYQGHEDEQFFGPGTRLTVL.

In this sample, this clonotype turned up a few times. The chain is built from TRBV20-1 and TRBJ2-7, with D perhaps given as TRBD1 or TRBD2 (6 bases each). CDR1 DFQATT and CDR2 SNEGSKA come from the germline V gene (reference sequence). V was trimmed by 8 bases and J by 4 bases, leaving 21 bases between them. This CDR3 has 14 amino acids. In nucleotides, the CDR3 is TGCAGTAAAAGTAGGGGGAGGCGCCCGTACGAGCAGTACTTC. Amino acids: CSKSRGRRPYEQYF.

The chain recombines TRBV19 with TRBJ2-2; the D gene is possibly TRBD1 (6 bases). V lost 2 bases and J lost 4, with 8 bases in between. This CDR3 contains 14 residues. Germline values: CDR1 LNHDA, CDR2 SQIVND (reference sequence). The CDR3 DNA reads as TGTGCCAGTAGTATAAGGGGGACCACCGGGGAGCTGTTTTTT. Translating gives CASSIRGTTGELFF.

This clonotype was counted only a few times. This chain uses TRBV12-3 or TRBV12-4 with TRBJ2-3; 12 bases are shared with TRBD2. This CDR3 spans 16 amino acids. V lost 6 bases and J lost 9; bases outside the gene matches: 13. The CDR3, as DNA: TGTGCCAGCAGGGGGACCGGGACTAGCGGGTTCAGGACGCAGTATTTT. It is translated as CASRGTGTSGFRTQYF.

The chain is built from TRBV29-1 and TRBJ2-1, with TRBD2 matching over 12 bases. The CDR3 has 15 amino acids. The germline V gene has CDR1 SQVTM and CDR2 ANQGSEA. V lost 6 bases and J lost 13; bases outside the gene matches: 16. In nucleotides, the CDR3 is TGCAGCGTCCAAGAGGCTAGCGGGAGGGCCAGTCATCAGTTCTTC. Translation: CSVQEASGRASHQFF.

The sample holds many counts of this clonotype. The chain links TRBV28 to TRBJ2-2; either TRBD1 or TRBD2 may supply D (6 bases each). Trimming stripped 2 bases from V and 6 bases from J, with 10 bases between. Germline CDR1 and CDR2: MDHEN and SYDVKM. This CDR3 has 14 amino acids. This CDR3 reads CASSLRGAPGELFF. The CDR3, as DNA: TGTGCCAGCAGTTTAAGGGGGGCTCCCGGGGAGCTGTTTTTT. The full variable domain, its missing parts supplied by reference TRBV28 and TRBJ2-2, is DVKVTQSSRYLVKRTGEKVFLECVQDMDHENMFWYRQDPGLGLRLIYFSYDVKMKEKGDIPEGYSVSREKKERFSLILESASTNQTSMYLCASSLRGAPGELFFGEGSRLTVL.

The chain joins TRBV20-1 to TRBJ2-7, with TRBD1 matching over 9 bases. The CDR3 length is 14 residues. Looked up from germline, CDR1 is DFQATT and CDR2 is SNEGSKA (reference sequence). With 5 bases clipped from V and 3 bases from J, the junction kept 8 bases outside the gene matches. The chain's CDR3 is CSAGYGTGIYEQYF. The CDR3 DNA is TGCAGTGCTGGGTATGGGACAGGGATCTACGAGCAGTACTTC.

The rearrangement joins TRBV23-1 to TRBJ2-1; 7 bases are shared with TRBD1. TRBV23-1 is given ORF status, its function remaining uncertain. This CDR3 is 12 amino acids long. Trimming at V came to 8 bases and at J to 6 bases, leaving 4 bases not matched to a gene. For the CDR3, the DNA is TGCGCCAGCGGGAACAGGGGCAATGAGCAGTTCTTC. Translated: CASGNRGNEQFF.

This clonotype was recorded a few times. The CDR3 sequence is CASSQDLLRQETQYF. In nucleotides, the CDR3 is TGTGCCAGCAGCCAAGACCTCCTCCGACAAGAGACCCAGTACTTC. The chain recombines TRBV4-2 with TRBJ2-5; D unclear. The CDR3 is 15 residues long. V lost 0 bases and J lost 2, with 10 bases in between. Germline V gene lookup returns CDR1 LGHNA and CDR2 YNFKEQ.

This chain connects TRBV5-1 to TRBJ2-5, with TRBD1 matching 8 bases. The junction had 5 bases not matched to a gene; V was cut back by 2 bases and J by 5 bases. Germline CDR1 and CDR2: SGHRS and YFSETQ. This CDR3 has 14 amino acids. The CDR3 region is CASSFSGGTETQYF. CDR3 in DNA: TGCGCCAGCAGCTTTTCAGGGGGCACCGAGACCCAGTACTTC.

This CDR3 is CASSYSDRGVANYGYTF. In DNA form, the CDR3 reads TGTGCCAGCAGTTACTCGGACAGGGGAGTCGCTAACTATGGCTACACCTTC. The rearrangement joins TRBV6-5 to TRBJ1-2, with 9 bases lining up with TRBD1. Germline values: CDR1 MNHEY, CDR2 SVGAGI. V lost 0 bases, J lost 0 bases, and 5 bases stayed unmatched. The CDR3 totals 17 residues.

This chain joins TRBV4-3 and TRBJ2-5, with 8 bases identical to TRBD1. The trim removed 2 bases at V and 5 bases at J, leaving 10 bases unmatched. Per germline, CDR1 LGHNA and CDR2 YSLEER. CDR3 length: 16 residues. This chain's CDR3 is CASSQRTGLLLETQYF. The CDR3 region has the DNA TGCGCCAGCAGCCAACGGACAGGGTTGCTGTTGGAGACCCAGTACTTC.

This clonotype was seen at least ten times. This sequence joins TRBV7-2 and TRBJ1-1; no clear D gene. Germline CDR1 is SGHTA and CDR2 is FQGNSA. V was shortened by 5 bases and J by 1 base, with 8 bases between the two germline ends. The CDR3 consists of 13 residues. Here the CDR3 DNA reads TGTGCCAGCAGCCCCTGGCCGAACACTGAAGCTTTCTTT. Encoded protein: CASSPWPNTEAFF.

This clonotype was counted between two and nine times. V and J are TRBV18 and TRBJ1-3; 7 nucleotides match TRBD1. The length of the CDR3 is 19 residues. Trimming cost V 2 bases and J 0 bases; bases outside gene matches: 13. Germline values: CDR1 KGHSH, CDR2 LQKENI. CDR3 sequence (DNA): TGTGCCAGCTCACCATCGTTGTTGTTAGGGGGCCACTCTGGAAACACCATATATTTT. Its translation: CASSPSLLLGGHSGNTIYF.

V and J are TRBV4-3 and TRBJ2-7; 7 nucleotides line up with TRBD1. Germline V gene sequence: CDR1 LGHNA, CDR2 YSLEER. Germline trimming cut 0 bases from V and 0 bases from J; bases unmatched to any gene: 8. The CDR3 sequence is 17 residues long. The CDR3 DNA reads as TGCGCCAGCAGCCAAGATCGTAGAGGGGGCCTCTCCTACGAGCAGTACTTC. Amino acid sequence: CASSQDRRGGLSYEQYF.